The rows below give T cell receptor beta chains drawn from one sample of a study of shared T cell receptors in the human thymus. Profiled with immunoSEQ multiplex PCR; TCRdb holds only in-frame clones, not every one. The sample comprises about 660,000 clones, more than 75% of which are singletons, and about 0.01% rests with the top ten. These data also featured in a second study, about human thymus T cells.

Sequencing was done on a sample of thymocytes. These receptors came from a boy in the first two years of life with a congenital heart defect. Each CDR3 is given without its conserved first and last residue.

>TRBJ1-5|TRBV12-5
ASGLVRSSRIQRARNQPQH
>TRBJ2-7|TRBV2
ASSEIYRGSYEQY
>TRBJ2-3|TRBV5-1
ASSLQGNTDTQY
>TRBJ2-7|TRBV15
ATSRGGTAQHEQY
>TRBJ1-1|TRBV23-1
ASSPRQGRKTEAF
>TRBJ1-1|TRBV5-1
ASSLTREETEAF
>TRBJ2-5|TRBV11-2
ASRCTPGQGGRETQY
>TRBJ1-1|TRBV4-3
ASSQDPGTGRTEAF
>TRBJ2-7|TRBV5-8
AEAGGGYEQY
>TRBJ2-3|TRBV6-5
ASSYSSGSTDTQY